Listed below are T cell receptor beta chains from one sample, sequenced in a study of blood T cell repertoires in COVID-19. Using immunoSEQ multiplex PCR, the repertoire was profiled, and TCRdb retains in-frame clones only, with some absent. The sample carries roughly 90,000 clones, 89% recorded once. Sequencing input: peripheral blood. These TCRs come from a woman of 80 years or more with active COVID-19. CDR3s leave out the opening cysteine and the closing phenylalanine or tryptophan. D genes are given only for firm matches.

V,D,CDR3
TRBV4-2,TRBD2,ASSQGTTGGSDEQF
TRBV28,TRBD1,ASSLTGGRYEQY
TRBV19,-,ASSMGPSSYNSPLH
TRBV28,-,ASSVGRRYEQY
TRBV11-3,TRBD2,ASSATSMNEQF
TRBV5-1,-,ASTPRGEAGNTIY
TRBV10-1,-,ASSPGLSYNEQF
TRBV7-7,-,ASSPWTGGGTEAF
TRBV28,-,ASSVPPGGHGIDEQY
TRBV29-1,-,SVNRQEKLF
TRBV21-1,-,ASSKGTSGRANAGELF
TRBV19,-,ASSIAGGLDTEAF
TRBV6-4,TRBD2,ASIELAGDEQF
TRBV7-7,TRBD1,ASSPAGTGSNEQF
TRBV3-1/TRBV3-2,-,ASSRERRGGQY
TRBV5-1,-,ASNQNTDTQY
TRBV5-1,-,ASSWSGTGELF
TRBV28,-,ASSSGGRVGTENEKLF
TRBV27,TRBD2,ASSLVAGPSPSQY
TRBV6-4,TRBD1,ASSSTGGTGGNEQY
TRBV5-6,-,ASSLAVGVTDTQY
TRBV5-1,TRBD1,ASSLGWAGGNVATNEKLF
TRBV3-1/TRBV3-2,TRBD2,ASSRLAGTYNEQF
TRBV5-1,-,ASRVEGVANYGYT
TRBV9,TRBD1,ASSPVGQGADEQY
TRBV19,-,ASSAEAGNEQY
TRBV9,TRBD2,ASGLAGVSETQY
TRBV6-2/TRBV6-3,TRBD2,ASSLLRGLAAQETQY
TRBV28,-,ASSLYSGNNEQF
TRBV5-6,TRBD1,ASSFDRGERYNEQF
TRBV6-7,TRBD1,ASTRRWDRGQRSNQPQH
TRBV7-2,TRBD2,ASSLAGLAGGDEQF
TRBV9,-,ASSPRQAANTGELF
TRBV7-2,TRBD2,ASAGGDTQY
TRBV3-1/TRBV3-2,-,ASSHQSTASGANVLT
TRBV7-9,TRBD1,ASSLGTGGGGNTIY
TRBV6-6,TRBD1,ASSPRRDRGKLGEQF
TRBV7-3,-,ASSTDRNTEAF
TRBV6-5,TRBD2,ASSRLAGGGNEQF
TRBV6-2/TRBV6-3,TRBD2,ASSRTSSVAGELF
TRBV27,-,ASSLSPGSLAETQY
TRBV15,TRBD1,ATSRPTGQHYEQY
TRBV7-8,-,ASSWWRENTGELF
TRBV7-9,-,ASSSSLVGGQY
TRBV4-3,TRBD1,ASSQDQTGNSPLH
TRBV4-2,-,ASTQELAAYNSPLH
TRBV2,-,ASSPGHYGYT
TRBV15,TRBD2,ATNRRALAGGGYNEQF
TRBV10-3,TRBD2,AISYTSGSSYNEQF
TRBV28,-,ASRPSSGLYSNQPQH
TRBV12-3/TRBV12-4,TRBD1,ASSLADRVAF
TRBV14,-,ASSQGLVETQY
TRBV27,TRBD1,ASSLVGQGRENTEAF
TRBV10-3,-,AISGDGVITEAF
TRBV9,TRBD1,ASSANRGLNTGELF
TRBV21-1,-,ASSPKQGGLAGGNPPYEQY
TRBV7-9,TRBD1,ASLRGQGTTLTEAF